Below are 20 T cell receptor beta chains sequenced from a single sample in a study of identical twins. One entry per CDR3 protein, called by TCRdb with MiXCR from the 5' RACE reads. The sample yields nearly 900,000 distinct CDR3 sequences, 9% to 15% seen once. These same data were also listed under a study on yellow fever vaccine responses in identical twins.

The material sequenced was PBMCs. These receptors originate from a woman between 18 and 29 years old in good health.

This clonotype has more than one count but fewer than ten. The chain couples TRBV11-2 to TRBJ2-3; TRBD2 aligns across 9 bases. This CDR3 comprises 21 residues. Germline CDR1 is SGHAT and CDR2 is FQNNGV. Trimming cost V 3 bases and J 0 bases; bases outside gene matches: 19. The CDR3 sequence: CASSFLDDWDSGGFSTDTQYF. CDR3 DNA sequence: TGTGCCAGCAGCTTCTTGGACGACTGGGATAGCGGGGGATTTAGCACAGATACGCAGTATTTT.

The chain couples TRBV12-3 or TRBV12-4 to TRBJ2-5; 9 nucleotides line up with TRBD1. This CDR3 has 15 residues. The ends lost 4 bases at V and 0 bases at J; junction bases unmatched: 3. The CDR3 is CASSWGDRDQETQYF. The CDR3 DNA reads as TGTGCCAGCAGTTGGGGGGACAGGGACCAAGAGACCCAGTACTTC.

The genes are TRBV7-9 and TRBJ2-5, with TRBD1 as a possible D gene (6 bases). Germline-derived CDR1 and CDR2 are SEHNR and FQNEAQ (reference sequence). The CDR3 totals 15 residues. V lost 5 bases and J lost 1, with 14 bases in between. The CDR3 coding sequence is TGTGCCAGCAGCAGACCGGGACAAGCCCAAGAGACCCAGTACTTC. This codes for CASSRPGQAQETQYF.

This clonotype appeared a few times. The rearrangement links TRBV28 to TRBJ2-7; 12 bases are shared with TRBD2. The germline V gene has CDR1 MDHEN and CDR2 SYDVKM. Trimming removed 7 bases from V and 4 bases from J; junction bases left unmatched: 8. The CDR3 spans 15 residues. CDR3 sequence: CASTIRTSGTYEQYF. The CDR3 coding sequence is TGTGCCAGCACCATCAGGACTAGCGGGACTTACGAGCAGTACTTC.

In this sample, this clonotype turned up many times. The V gene is TRBV24-1, the J gene TRBJ1-5, with D unclear. The CDR3 contains 13 residues. Germline-derived CDR1 and CDR2 are KGHDR and SFDVKD. Trimming shortened V by 2 bases and J by 5 bases, and 6 bases separated the two germline ends. The CDR3 region has the DNA TGTGCCACCAGTGATTCCACTGATCAGCCCCAGCATTTT. Translation gives CATSDSTDQPQHF.

This clonotype was found many times. The CDR3 bases are TGTGCCAGCAGAATAGGGGACAGCGAAGCTTTCTTT. Translated, it gives CASRIGDSEAFF. V is TRBV2 and J is TRBJ1-1; 7 bases match TRBD1. CDR1 is SNHLY and CDR2 is FYNNEI in the germline V gene. V was pared by 6 bases and J by 8 bases, with 6 bases of the junction left unmatched. The CDR3 length is 12 residues. Filled out from reference TRBV2 and TRBJ1-1, the complete variable domain reads EPEVTQTPSHQVTQMGQEVILRCVPISNHLYFYWYRQILGQKVEFLVSFYNNEISEKSEIFDDQFSVERPDGSNFTLKIRSTKLEDSAMYFCASRIGDSEAFFGQGTRLTVV.

This clonotype was picked up a small number of times. The V gene is TRBV20-1, the J gene TRBJ2-1, with 14 bases that match TRBD2. The germline V gene has CDR1 DFQATT and CDR2 SNEGSKA (reference sequence). The ends lost 2 bases at V and 0 bases at J; junction bases unmatched: 12. The CDR3 sequence is 20 residues long. CDR3 DNA sequence: TGCAGTGCTAGACTACCGACTAGCGGGAGGGTTCGCAGCTCCTACAATGAGCAGTTCTTC. Protein product: CSARLPTSGRVRSSYNEQFF.

This clonotype has more than one count but fewer than ten. This chain uses TRBV4-1 with TRBJ2-1; the match to TRBD1 covers 10 bases. The CDR3 consists of 19 residues. V shed 0 bases and J 4 bases; nucleotides not matched to a gene: 12. Germline CDR1 and CDR2: MGHRA and YSYEKL. For the CDR3, the DNA is TGCGCCAGCAGCCAAGATACCGGAGATCGGACAGGGGGTTACAATGAGCAGTTCTTC. It specifies CASSQDTGDRTGGYNEQFF.

This clonotype was seen repeatedly, ten times or more. The rearrangement uses TRBV4-2 and TRBJ1-2; no clear D. V lost 0 bases and J 8 bases, leaving 10 bases between the germline ends. Germline loops: CDR1 LGHNA, CDR2 YNFKEQ. The CDR3 contains 13 residues. The CDR3 region has the DNA TGTGCCAGCAGCCAAGAAACGGCCTGGGGCTACACCTTC. Translation: CASSQETAWGYTF.

In its sample, this clonotype was seen a few times. V gene TRBV7-8 combines with J gene TRBJ2-5, with TRBD2 as a possible D gene (5 bases). This CDR3 spans 17 amino acids. Per germline, CDR1 SGHVS and CDR2 FQNEAQ. Trimming cost V 4 bases and J 5 bases, with 23 bases left between them. The CDR3 protein is CASSYSTVLATGETQYF. The CDR3 DNA reads as TGTGCCAGCAGCTACTCAACGGTTTTGGCAACGGGGGAGACCCAGTACTTC.

There are a few counts of this clonotype. This chain connects TRBV5-1 to TRBJ2-1, with 11 bases identical to TRBD2. Germline trimming cut 4 bases from V and 3 bases from J; bases unmatched to any gene: 9. This CDR3 spans 17 amino acids. Germline CDR1 SGHRS, CDR2 YFSETQ. The CDR3 reads CASSPRLAGPFYNEQFF. In DNA, the CDR3 is TGCGCCAGCAGCCCTAGACTAGCGGGGCCGTTCTACAATGAGCAGTTCTTC.

The chain has TRBV18 and TRBJ1-2; 10 bases line up with TRBD1. Trimming cost V 4 bases and J 7 bases; bases outside gene matches: 6. The CDR3 is 14 amino acids. CDR1 and CDR2 from the germline V gene are KGHSH and LQKENI. In nucleotides, the CDR3 is TGTGCCAGCTCACTGGGACAGGGGAGGAGTGGCTACACCTTC. It yields the protein CASSLGQGRSGYTF.

This clonotype occurred many times. The chain uses TRBV4-1 and TRBJ2-2; the D call may be TRBD1 or TRBD2 (5 bases each). The ends were cut back, 4 bases at V and 1 base at J, with 13 bases in the middle. Germline-derived CDR1 and CDR2 are MGHRA and YSYEKL. The CDR3 sequence is 16 residues long. Written as DNA, the CDR3 is TGCGCCAGCAGCCCCCTGGGGACCGAGAACACCGGGGAGCTGTTTTTT. Translation: CASSPLGTENTGELFF.

Many counts were recorded for this clonotype. This chain connects TRBV4-1 to TRBJ1-2; D remains unclear. The length of the CDR3 is 16 residues. Germline V gene data show CDR1 as MGHRA and CDR2 as YSYEKL. Trimming cost V 0 bases and J 4 bases, with 15 bases left between them. DNA for the CDR3: TGCGCCAGCAGCCAAGATCCGTCAGGCGAAATCTATGGCTACACCTTC. Translating gives CASSQDPSGEIYGYTF.

This clonotype occurred a few times. The rearrangement uses TRBV6-1 and TRBJ1-2; D is perhaps TRBD1 (6 bases). The V gene lost 6 bases and the J gene lost 4 bases, with 18 bases spanning the gap. This CDR3 is 15 amino acids long. Germline CDR1 MNHNS, CDR2 SASEGT. The CDR3 sequence: CASRDRTLGGYGYTF. The CDR3 nucleotides read TGTGCCAGCAGAGACAGAACCCTAGGGGGCTATGGCTACACCTTC.

This clonotype has just a few counts. This chain links TRBV27 with TRBJ2-5, with D perhaps being TRBD1 or TRBD2 (5 bases each). Germline CDR1 MNHEY, CDR2 SMNVEV (reference sequence). The CDR3 sequence is 15 residues long. V was trimmed by 5 bases and J by 2 bases, leaving 15 bases between them. The chain's CDR3 is CASSPERDLQETQYF. The CDR3 DNA reads as TGTGCCAGCAGTCCGGAAAGGGACCTTCAAGAGACCCAGTACTTC.

This clonotype was seen many times. The chain couples TRBV7-8 to TRBJ2-1; 8 positions match TRBD1. Germline V gives CDR1 SGHVS, CDR2 FQNEAQ. The ends lost 6 bases at V and 3 bases at J; junction bases unmatched: 7. The CDR3 runs 15 residues. The CDR3 DNA sequence: TGTGCCAGCAGTGAACAGGGGGTTTTCTACAATGAGCAGTTCTTC. Translating it yields CASSEQGVFYNEQFF.

This clonotype was recorded a few times. The chain employs TRBV25-1 and TRBJ2-6, with TRBD1 matching over 9 bases. In germline, CDR1 is MGHDK, CDR2 SYGVNS. The CDR3 totals 19 residues. Trimming cost V 5 bases and J 0 bases; bases outside gene matches: 11. This CDR3 is CASSQRDRDYLSGANVLTF. CDR3 DNA sequence: TGTGCCAGCAGTCAACGGGACAGGGATTACCTCTCTGGGGCCAACGTCCTGACTTTC.

The V gene is TRBV10-3, the J gene TRBJ2-6, with D possibly matching TRBD2 (5 bases). CDR1 ENHRY and CDR2 SYGVKD come from the germline V gene. V dropped 7 bases and J dropped 2 bases, with 18 bases sitting between them. This CDR3 spans 17 amino acids. In DNA form, the CDR3 reads TGTGCCATCACGGGCCGCTTAGAGGGCGCTGGGGCCAACGTCCTGACTTTC. Amino acid sequence: CAITGRLEGAGANVLTF.

V gene TRBV5-6 combines with J gene TRBJ2-2; D is unclear. The CDR3 has 12 amino acids. Germline V CDR1 and CDR2: SGHDT, YYEEEE. Trimming removed 9 bases at V and 4 bases at J, with 10 bases between. The CDR3 nucleotides read TGTGCCATGAGCCTACTCACCGGGGAGCTGTTTTTT. This codes for CAMSLLTGELFF.